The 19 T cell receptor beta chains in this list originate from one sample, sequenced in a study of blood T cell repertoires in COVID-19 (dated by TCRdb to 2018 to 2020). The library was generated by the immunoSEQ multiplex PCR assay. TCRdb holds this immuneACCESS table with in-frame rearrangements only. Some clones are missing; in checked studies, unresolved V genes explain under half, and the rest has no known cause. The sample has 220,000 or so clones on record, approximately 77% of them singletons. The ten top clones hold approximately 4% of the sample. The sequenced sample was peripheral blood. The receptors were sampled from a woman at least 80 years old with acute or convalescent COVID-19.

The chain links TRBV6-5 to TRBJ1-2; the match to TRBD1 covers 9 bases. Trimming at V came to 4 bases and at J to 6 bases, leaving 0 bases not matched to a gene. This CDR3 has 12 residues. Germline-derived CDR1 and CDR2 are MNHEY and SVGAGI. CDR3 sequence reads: CASSWTGDGYTF. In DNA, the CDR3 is TGTGCCAGCAGTTGGACAGGGGATGGCTACACCTTC.

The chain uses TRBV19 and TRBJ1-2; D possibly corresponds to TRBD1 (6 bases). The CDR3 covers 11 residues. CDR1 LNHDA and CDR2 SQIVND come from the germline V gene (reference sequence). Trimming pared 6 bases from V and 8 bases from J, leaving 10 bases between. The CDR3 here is CASRNRVGYTF. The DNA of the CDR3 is TGTGCCAGTAGGAACAGGGTCGGCTACACCTTC. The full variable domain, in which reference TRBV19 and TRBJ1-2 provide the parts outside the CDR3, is DGGITQSPKYLFRKEGQNVTLSCEQNLNHDAMYWYRQDPGQGLRLIYYSQIVNDFQKGDIAEGYSVSREKKESFPLTVTSAQKNPTAFYLCASRNRVGYTFGSGTRLTVV.

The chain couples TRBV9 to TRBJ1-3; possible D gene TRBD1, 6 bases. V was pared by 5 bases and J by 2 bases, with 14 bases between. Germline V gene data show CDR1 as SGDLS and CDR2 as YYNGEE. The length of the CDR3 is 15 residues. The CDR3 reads CASSLGQLTGNTIYF. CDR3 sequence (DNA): TGTGCCAGCAGTTTAGGACAGCTGACTGGAAACACCATATATTTT. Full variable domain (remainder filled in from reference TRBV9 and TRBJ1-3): DSGVTQTPKHLITATGQRVTLRCSPRSGDLSVYWYQQSLDQGLQFLIQYYNGEERAKGNILERFSAQQFPDLHSELNLSSLELGDSALYFCASSLGQLTGNTIYFGEGSWLTVV.

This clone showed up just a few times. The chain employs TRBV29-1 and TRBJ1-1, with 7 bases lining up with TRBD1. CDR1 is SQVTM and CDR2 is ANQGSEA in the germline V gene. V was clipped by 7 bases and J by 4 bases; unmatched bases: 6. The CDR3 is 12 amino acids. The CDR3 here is CSGKGAVTEAFF. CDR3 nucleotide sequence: TGCAGCGGAAAGGGGGCGGTCACTGAAGCTTTCTTT.

The CDR3 loop is CAASRPSGVREQFF. In nucleotides, the CDR3 is TGTGCCGCGAGCAGGCCTAGCGGGGTTCGGGAGCAGTTCTTC. This sequence joins TRBV7-2 and TRBJ2-1, with 9 bases fitting TRBD2. V was clipped by 11 bases and J by 10 bases; unmatched bases: 15. The germline V gene has CDR1 SGHTA and CDR2 FQGNSA. The CDR3 sequence is 14 residues long.

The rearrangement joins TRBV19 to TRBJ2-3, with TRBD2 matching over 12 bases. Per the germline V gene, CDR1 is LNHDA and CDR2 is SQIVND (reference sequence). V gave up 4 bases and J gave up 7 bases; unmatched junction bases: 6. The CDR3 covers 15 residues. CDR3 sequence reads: CASSTSSGGANTQYF. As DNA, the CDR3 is TGTGCCAGTAGTACCTCTAGCGGGGGGGCAAATACGCAGTATTTT.

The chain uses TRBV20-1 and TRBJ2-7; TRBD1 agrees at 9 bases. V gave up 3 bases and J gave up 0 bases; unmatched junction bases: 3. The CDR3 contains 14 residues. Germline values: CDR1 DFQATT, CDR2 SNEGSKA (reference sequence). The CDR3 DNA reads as TGCAGTGCTAGTCGACAGGGGGACTCCTACGAGCAGTACTTC. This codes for CSASRQGDSYEQYF.

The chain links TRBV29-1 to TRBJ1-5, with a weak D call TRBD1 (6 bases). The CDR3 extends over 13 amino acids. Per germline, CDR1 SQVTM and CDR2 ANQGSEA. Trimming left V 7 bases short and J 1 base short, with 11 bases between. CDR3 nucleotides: TGCAGCGCCGGGGGGGGCAGCAATCAGCCCCAGCATTTT. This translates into CSAGGGSNQPQHF.

The CDR3 protein is CASSFRQGNTEAFF. The CDR3 DNA follows: TGTGCCAGCAGTTTCCGACAGGGGAACACTGAAGCTTTCTTT. The chain employs TRBV27 and TRBJ1-1, with 7 bases lining up with TRBD1. The CDR3 loop spans 14 amino acids. Per germline, CDR1 MNHEY and CDR2 SMNVEV (reference sequence). J lost 1 base, V lost 3 bases, and 2 bases had no gene match.

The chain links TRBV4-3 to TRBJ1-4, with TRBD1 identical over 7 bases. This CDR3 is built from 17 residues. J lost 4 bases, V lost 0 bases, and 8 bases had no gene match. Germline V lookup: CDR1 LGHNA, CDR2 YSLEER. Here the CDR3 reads CASSQDWVNRGNEKLFF. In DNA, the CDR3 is TGCGCCAGCAGCCAAGATTGGGTGAACAGGGGTAATGAAAAACTGTTTTTT.

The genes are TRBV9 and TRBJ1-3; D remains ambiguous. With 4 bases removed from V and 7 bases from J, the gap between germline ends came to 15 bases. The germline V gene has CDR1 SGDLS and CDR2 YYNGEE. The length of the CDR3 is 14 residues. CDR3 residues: CASSPTVSENTIYF. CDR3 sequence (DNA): TGTGCCAGCAGCCCAACGGTTTCGGAGAACACCATATATTTT.

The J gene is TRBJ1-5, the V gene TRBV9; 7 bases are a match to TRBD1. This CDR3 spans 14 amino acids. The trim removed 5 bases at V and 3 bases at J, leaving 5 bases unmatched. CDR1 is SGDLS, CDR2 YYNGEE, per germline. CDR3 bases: TGTGCCAGCAGTTCCCAGGGGGTCAATCAGCCCCAGCATTTT. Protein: CASSSQGVNQPQHF.

Here the CDR3 reads CASSGKGQSPGYGYTF. CDR3 coding DNA: TGTGCCAGCAGCGGGAAAGGACAGTCCCCTGGTTATGGCTACACCTTC. This chain uses TRBV5-6 with TRBJ1-2, with D possibly matching TRBD1 (6 bases). Germline V CDR1 and CDR2: SGHDT, YYEEEE. The CDR3 covers 16 residues. The V end was cut by 4 bases, the J end by 5 bases, with 21 bases between.

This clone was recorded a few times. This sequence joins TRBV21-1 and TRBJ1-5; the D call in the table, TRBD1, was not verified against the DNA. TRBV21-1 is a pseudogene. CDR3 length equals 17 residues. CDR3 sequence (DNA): TGTGCCAGCCCGACAGGGGGGGTCCTAAGAAGCAATCAGCCCCAGCATTTT. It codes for CASPTGGVLRSNQPQHF.

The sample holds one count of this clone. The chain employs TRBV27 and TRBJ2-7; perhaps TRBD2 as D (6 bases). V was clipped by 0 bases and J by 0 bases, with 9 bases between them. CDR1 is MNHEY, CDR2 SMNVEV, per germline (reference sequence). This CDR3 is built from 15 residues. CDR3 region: CASSLSTGGSYEQYF. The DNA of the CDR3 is TGTGCCAGCAGTTTATCTACCGGGGGCTCCTACGAGCAGTACTTC.

This CDR3 reads CASTPPGLPQHF. CDR3 DNA sequence: TGTGCCAGCACGCCGCCGGGATTGCCCCAGCATTTT. The V gene is TRBV28, the J gene TRBJ1-5; D is uncertain. The CDR3 has 12 amino acids. Germline V gene sequence: CDR1 MDHEN, CDR2 SYDVKM. The V end was cut by 7 bases, the J end by 9 bases, with 13 bases between.

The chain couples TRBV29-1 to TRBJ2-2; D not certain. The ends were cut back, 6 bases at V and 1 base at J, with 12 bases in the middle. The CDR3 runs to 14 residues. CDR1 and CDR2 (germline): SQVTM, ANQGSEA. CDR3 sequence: CSVAWQVNTGELFF. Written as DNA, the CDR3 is TGCAGCGTGGCATGGCAGGTGAACACCGGGGAGCTGTTTTTT.

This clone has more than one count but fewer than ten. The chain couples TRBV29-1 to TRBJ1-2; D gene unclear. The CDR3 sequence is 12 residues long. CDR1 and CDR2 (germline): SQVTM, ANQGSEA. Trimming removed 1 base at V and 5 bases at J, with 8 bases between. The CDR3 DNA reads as TGCAGCGTTGAAGCCCCCCGGTATGGCTACACCTTC. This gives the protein CSVEAPRYGYTF.

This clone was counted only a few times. This chain's CDR3 is CASSPPGRREDTQYF. In nucleotides, the CDR3 is TGTGCCAGTAGTCCCCCTGGGCGGCGGGAAGATACGCAGTATTTT. The rearrangement uses TRBV19 and TRBJ2-3, with a tentative D call TRBD2 (6 bases). Germline values: CDR1 LNHDA, CDR2 SQIVND (reference sequence). CDR3 size: 15 residues. V dropped 5 bases and J dropped 5 bases, with 17 bases sitting between them.